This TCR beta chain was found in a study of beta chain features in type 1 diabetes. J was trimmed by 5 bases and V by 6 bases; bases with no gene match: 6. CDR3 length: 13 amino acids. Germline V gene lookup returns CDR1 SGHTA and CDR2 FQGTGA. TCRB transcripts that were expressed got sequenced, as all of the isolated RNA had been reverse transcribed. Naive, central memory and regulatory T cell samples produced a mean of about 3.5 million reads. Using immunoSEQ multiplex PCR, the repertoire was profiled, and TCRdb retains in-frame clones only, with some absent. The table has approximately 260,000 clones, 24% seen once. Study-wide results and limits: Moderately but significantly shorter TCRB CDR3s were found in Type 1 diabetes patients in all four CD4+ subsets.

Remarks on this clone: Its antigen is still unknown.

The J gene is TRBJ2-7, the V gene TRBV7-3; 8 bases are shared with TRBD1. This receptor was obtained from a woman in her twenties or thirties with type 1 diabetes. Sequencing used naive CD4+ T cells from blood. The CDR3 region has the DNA TGTGCCAGCAGTGGAGGACAGGGAGACGAGCAGTACTTC. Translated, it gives CASSGGQGDEQYF.